This TCR beta chain originates from a study of human T cells and chemical hapten exposure. Turning to the study itself: The scalp of each patient received a weekly diphenylcyclopropenone dose for the full roughly 24-week study. Patients, a majority of them female, were diagnosed with alopecia areata, totalis or universalis. Points from the study as a whole: PT1 expanded TCR counts and patch test score correlated positively.

Germline V lookup: CDR1 KGHDR, CDR2 SFDVKD. The CDR3 is 14 amino acids. V lost 9 bases to trimming and J lost 0 bases, with 12 bases between them. Via MiXCR, TCRdb re-called the RACE reads, giving one row per CDR3 protein. The sample includes over 55,000 distinct CDR3 sequences, roughly 12% of them seen just once. Time point denoted: patch test 3, about 24 weeks after DPC sensitization. Treatment given: therapeutic diphenylcyclopropenone sensitization with weekly scalp DPC. In this sample, this clonotype turned up many times. What it binds is unknown. The sequence was collected from a man aged 30 to 45 with alopecia areata. Some clones in this sample may be carry-over from other donors' samples. The chain recombines TRBV24-1 with TRBJ2-3; D possibly uses TRBD1 or TRBD2 (5 bases each). Sequencing used whole blood, obtained in connection with sensitization to the hapten diphenylcyclopropenone (DPC). CDR3 residues: CATEGRGSTDTQYF. The CDR3 DNA follows: TGTGCCACCGAGGGAAGGGGTAGCACAGATACGCAGTATTTT.